This TCR beta chain comes out of a study of blood T cell repertoires in COVID-19. Background on the study: There were acute and convalescent COVID-19 samples, and they came from the United States, Italy and Spain.

From germline, CDR1 is SNHLY and CDR2 FYNNEI. The CDR3 sequence is 14 residues long. V shed 7 bases and J shed 4 bases, with 13 bases lying between them. Original data processing: The assay estimated nucleated cells by amplifying reference gene primers. Produced via immunoSEQ multiplex PCR; TCRdb's table is partial and in-frame only. That table furnishes V, J and clone size, whereas the DNA furnished D and trimming. The sample has 400,000 to 550,000 clones, around 89% seen once. Material: peripheral blood. The chain uses TRBV2 and TRBJ2-2; a possible D gene is TRBD1 (5 bases). This TCR was sampled from a woman aged 25-40 years with acute or convalescent COVID-19. The CDR3: CASMMQGGTGELFF. The CDR3 DNA follows: TGTGCCAGCATGATGCAGGGCGGCACCGGGGAGCTGTTTTTT.